Presented here are 25 T cell receptor beta chains from one specimen sequenced in a study of identical twins. TCRdb re-derived calls from the 5' RACE reads in MiXCR, one entry per CDR3 protein. The sample consists of 200,000 to 250,000 distinct CDR3 sequences, roughly an eighth of them appearing once. Sequenced sample: memory (CD45RO+) T cells sorted from blood. The receptors stem from a woman under 30 in good health.

This clonotype was seen repeatedly, ten times or more. The V call is TRBV2, the J call TRBJ1-3; no clear D. CDR3 length equals 15 residues. Trimming took off 3 bases at V and 0 bases at J, with 9 bases between the two ends. Germline CDR1 is SNHLY and CDR2 is FYNNEI. The chain's CDR3 is CASSDPWSSGNTIYF. In nucleotides, the CDR3 is TGTGCCAGCAGTGACCCCTGGAGCTCTGGAAACACCATATATTTT.

This clonotype was seen only a few times. The chain carries TRBV5-1 and TRBJ2-1, with 9 bases lining up with TRBD1. CDR3 length equals 21 residues. V was clipped by 4 bases and J by 2 bases; unmatched bases: 22. CDR1 and CDR2 from the germline V gene are SGHRS and YFSETQ. CDR3: CASSRRGTPGQGWSAYNEQFF. In DNA form, the CDR3 reads TGCGCCAGCAGCCGCCGCGGGACACCGGGACAGGGCTGGAGCGCCTACAATGAGCAGTTCTTC.

The V call is TRBV7-9, the J call TRBJ1-6; D unclear. V lost 5 bases, J lost 4 bases, and 9 bases lay in between. Germline values: CDR1 SEHNR, CDR2 FQNEAQ (reference sequence). The CDR3 contains 14 residues. The CDR3 nucleotides are TGTGCCAGCAGCCGACTAGAGTATAATTCACCCCTCCACTTT. Encoded protein: CASSRLEYNSPLHF. The full variable domain, completed using reference TRBV7-9 and TRBJ1-6, is DTGVSQNPRHKITKRGQNVTFRCDPISEHNRLYWYRQTLGQGPEFLTYFQNEAQLEKSRLLSDRFSAERPKGSFSTLEIQRTEQGDSAMYLCASSRLEYNSPLHFGNGTRLTVT.

The chain recombines TRBV3-1 with TRBJ2-1; 10 bases agree with TRBD2. Per the germline V gene, CDR1 is LGHDT and CDR2 is YNNKEL (reference sequence). There are 16 residues in the CDR3. Germline trimming cut 0 bases from V and 8 bases from J; bases unmatched to any gene: 7. Here the CDR3 reads CASSQDPSGGVYEQFF. CDR3 DNA: TGTGCCAGCAGCCAAGATCCGAGCGGGGGGGTTTATGAGCAGTTCTTC.

The rearrangement joins TRBV2 to TRBJ2-5, with no clear D. This CDR3 region has 14 residues. Per germline, CDR1 SNHLY and CDR2 FYNNEI. The V end was cut by 5 bases, the J end by 4 bases, with 14 bases between. The CDR3 coding sequence is TGTGCCAGCAGTCTACGACGGTGGGGAGAGACCCAGTACTTC. It yields the protein CASSLRRWGETQYF.

The chain links TRBV5-1 to TRBJ1-4; no firm D call. CDR1 and CDR2 (germline): SGHRS, YFSETQ. Trimming took off 0 bases at V and 4 bases at J, with 7 bases between the two ends. CDR3 length: 14 residues. As DNA, the CDR3 is TGCGCCAGCAGCTTGGAACCGAATAATGAAAAACTGTTTTTT. The encoded protein is CASSLEPNNEKLFF.

This clonotype has a count of ten or more. This chain uses TRBV14 with TRBJ2-1; no clear D. The V gene's germline CDR1 is SGHDN and CDR2 FVKESK. The CDR3 has 14 amino acids. Between the trimmed V and J ends, which lost 1 base and 8 bases, there was a span of 12 bases. The CDR3 sequence is CASSQVSGNYEQFF. The DNA of the CDR3 is TGTGCCAGCAGCCAAGTATCGGGTAATTATGAGCAGTTCTTC. Using reference TRBV14 and TRBJ2-1 for the parts outside the CDR3, the full variable domain is EAGVTQFPSHSVIEKGQTVTLRCDPISGHDNLYWYRRVMGKEIKFLLHFVKESKQDESGMPNNRFLAERTGGTYSTLKVQPAELEDSGVYFCASSQVSGNYEQFFGPGTRLTVL.

This clonotype was observed a few times. J is TRBJ2-7 and V is TRBV6-2 or TRBV6-3, with 7 bases matching TRBD2. The CDR3 loop spans 12 amino acids. Germline CDR1 reads MNHEY; CDR2 reads SVGEGT. V shed 4 bases and J 4 bases; nucleotides not matched to a gene: 1. Here the CDR3 reads CASSWEGYEQYF. DNA for the CDR3: TGTGCCAGCAGTTGGGAGGGGTACGAGCAGTACTTC.

The V gene is TRBV20-1, the J gene TRBJ2-2; 7 bases agree with TRBD2. Trimming at V came to 1 base and at J to 3 bases, leaving 8 bases not matched to a gene. This CDR3 has 16 residues. Germline V gene lookup returns CDR1 DFQATT and CDR2 SNEGSKA (reference sequence). CDR3 sequence: CSARGLAVSDTGELFF. For the CDR3, the DNA is TGCAGTGCTAGAGGACTAGCAGTATCGGACACCGGGGAGCTGTTTTTT.

This clonotype has ten or more counts. CDR3 coding DNA: TGTGCCAGCAGCTTAGTACCCACCAGCTCCTACGAGCAGTACTTC. Its protein product is CASSLVPTSSYEQYF. The chain is built from TRBV7-2 and TRBJ2-7, with unresolved D. CDR1 is SGHTA and CDR2 is FQGNSA in the germline V gene. V lost 1 base to trimming and J lost 0 bases, with 10 bases between them. The CDR3 sequence is 15 residues long.

This clonotype was detected a few times. The rearrangement joins TRBV11-2 to TRBJ2-6; D gene ambiguous. Trimming stripped 6 bases from V and 2 bases from J, with 8 bases between. CDR3 size: 14 residues. CDR1 is SGHAT and CDR2 is FQNNGV in the germline V gene. The CDR3 nucleotides read TGTGCCAGCAGGGGGTGGGCTGGGGCCAACGTCCTGACTTTC. It encodes CASRGWAGANVLTF.

This clonotype came up many times. The gene calls are TRBV12-3 or TRBV12-4 and TRBJ2-4; D uncertain. The CDR3 runs to 15 residues. V was trimmed by 4 bases and J by 7 bases, leaving 17 bases between them. CDR3 sequence reads: CASSSAGSGPNIQYF. In DNA form, the CDR3 reads TGTGCCAGCAGTTCGGCCGGGTCCGGCCCTAACATTCAGTACTTC.

The chain joins TRBV20-1 to TRBJ2-1, with a weak D call TRBD1 (5 bases). With 5 bases removed from V and 9 bases from J, the gap between germline ends came to 11 bases. CDR1 and CDR2 from the germline V gene are DFQATT and SNEGSKA (reference sequence). This CDR3 region has 11 residues. The CDR3 sequence: CSAWQGSEQFF. In DNA form, the CDR3 reads TGCAGTGCTTGGCAGGGAAGTGAGCAGTTCTTC.

This clonotype appeared a few times. The genes are TRBV20-1 and TRBJ1-2; D is ambiguous. Germline assignment: CDR1 DFQATT and CDR2 SNEGSKA (reference sequence). This CDR3 has 17 residues. V dropped 0 bases and J dropped 4 bases, with 21 bases sitting between them. The DNA for the CDR3 is TGCAGTGCTAGAGACATTGAGTTCGAGGCCACCAGCTATGGCTACACCTTC. Translated: CSARDIEFEATSYGYTF.

The sample holds a few counts of this clonotype. The chain has TRBV20-1 and TRBJ2-5, with TRBD2 identical over 7 bases. With 3 bases clipped from V and 5 bases from J, the junction kept 3 bases outside the gene matches. The CDR3 is made up of 12 amino acids. CDR1 is DFQATT, CDR2 SNEGSKA, per germline (reference sequence). CDR3 coding DNA: TGCAGTGCTAGCGGGGGGTGGGAGACCCAGTACTTC. This codes for CSASGGWETQYF.

The chain is built from TRBV7-2 and TRBJ2-7; D may be TRBD1 or TRBD2 (6 bases each). Trimming removed 5 bases from V and 3 bases from J, with 17 bases in between. Germline lookup yields CDR1 SGHTA and CDR2 FQGNSA. CDR3 length equals 15 residues. CDR3 sequence (DNA): TGTGCCAGCAGCCAAAAAGGAGGGGGTGGCTACGAGCAGTACTTC. This translates into CASSQKGGGGYEQYF.

This clonotype turned up a few times. This sequence joins TRBV12-3 or TRBV12-4 and TRBJ1-1; maybe TRBD1 (5 bases). V lost 9 bases and J lost 1, with 12 bases in between. The CDR3 consists of 13 residues. CDR3 region: CARGGPGNTEAFF. Here the CDR3 DNA reads TGTGCCAGGGGGGGTCCGGGGAACACTGAAGCTTTCTTT.

This chain joins TRBV5-1 and TRBJ2-3, with a tentative D call TRBD1 (6 bases). With 4 bases removed from V and 0 bases from J, the gap between germline ends came to 12 bases. The V gene's germline CDR1 is SGHRS and CDR2 YFSETQ. CDR3 length equals 15 residues. The CDR3 protein is CASSNGQTSTDTQYF. Here the CDR3 DNA reads TGCGCCAGCAGCAACGGACAGACTAGCACAGATACGCAGTATTTT. The full variable domain, its missing parts supplied by reference TRBV5-1 and TRBJ2-3, is KAGVTQTPRYLIKTRGQQVTLSCSPISGHRSVSWYQQTPGQGLQFLFEYFSETQRNKGNFPGRFSGRQFSNSRSEMNVSTLELGDSALYLCASSNGQTSTDTQYFGPGTRLTVL.

This clonotype was counted many times. The J gene is TRBJ1-1, the V gene TRBV5-1; 7 bases are a match to TRBD1. The CDR3 length is 13 residues. The V segment lost 7 bases and the J segment 1 base; nucleotides outside the gene matches: 4. CDR1 and CDR2 (germline): SGHRS, YFSETQ. The CDR3 region has the DNA TGCGCCAGCTGGGGACAGCCGAACACTGAAGCTTTCTTT. This encodes CASWGQPNTEAFF.

The CDR3 DNA reads TGTGCCAGCAGGACCTCAGGGGTCGCCAAGGATACGCAGTATTTT. Amino acid sequence: CASRTSGVAKDTQYF. The chain employs TRBV28 and TRBJ2-3; weak D call: TRBD1 (6 bases). V lost 6 bases to trimming and J lost 6 bases, with 19 bases between them. The CDR3 totals 15 residues. CDR1 MDHEN and CDR2 SYDVKM come from the germline V gene.

This clonotype was detected a few times. As DNA, the CDR3 is TGTGCCAGCAGCTCCATGGGGGGCGGGAATGGCTACACCTTC. Residues: CASSSMGGGNGYTF. The V gene is TRBV7-9, the J gene TRBJ1-2; D is possibly TRBD1 (6 bases). V was shortened by 4 bases and J by 6 bases, with 15 bases between the two germline ends. Germline assignment: CDR1 SEHNR and CDR2 FQNEAQ (reference sequence). This CDR3 is 14 amino acids long.

This clonotype was seen at least ten times. V usage is TRBV20-1 and J usage is TRBJ2-1; D not certain. The V end was cut by 3 bases, the J end by 9 bases, with 12 bases between. CDR1 and CDR2 (germline): DFQATT, SNEGSKA (reference sequence). The CDR3 is made up of 12 amino acids. As DNA, the CDR3 is TGCAGTGCTAGGGTGGGGTCCGGTGAGCAGTTCTTC. Its protein product is CSARVGSGEQFF.

This clonotype was detected only a few times. The chain employs TRBV27 and TRBJ2-7; TRBD2 is a possible D gene (6 bases). With 5 bases removed from V and 2 bases from J, the gap between germline ends came to 13 bases. CDR1 is MNHEY and CDR2 is SMNVEV in the germline V gene (reference sequence). The CDR3 extends over 14 amino acids. In DNA, the CDR3 is TGTGCCAGCAGTCCATCGGACTATACCTACGAGCAGTACTTC. It is translated as CASSPSDYTYEQYF.

This chain joins TRBV6-5 and TRBJ2-7; the D gene is possibly TRBD2 (6 bases). CDR1 MNHEY and CDR2 SVGAGI come from the germline V gene. The CDR3 contains 15 residues. Trimming pared 2 bases from V and 0 bases from J, leaving 11 bases between. The CDR3 reads CASSYGGTASYEQYF. In nucleotides, the CDR3 is TGTGCCAGCAGTTACGGCGGGACCGCCTCCTACGAGCAGTACTTC.

The chain is built from TRBV7-2 and TRBJ2-7; tentatively, D is TRBD2 (5 bases). Trimming shortened V by 5 bases and J by 1 base, and 9 bases separated the two germline ends. Per germline, CDR1 SGHTA and CDR2 FQGNSA. This CDR3 has 13 amino acids. The CDR3 region is CASSVRDSYEQYF. CDR3 sequence (DNA): TGTGCCAGCAGCGTACGGGATTCCTACGAGCAGTACTTC.